Listed below are T cell receptor beta chains from one sample, sequenced in a study of lymphopenia after photon versus proton radiotherapy. Sequencing was performed with immunoSEQ multiplex PCR; in TCRdb, only in-frame clones are kept and a portion is missing. The table has about 26,000 clones, less than 90% seen once. This specimen was peripheral blood, taken from a patient treated with photon-based radiotherapy. The source is a woman in her fifties or sixties with pancreatic cancer. Both conserved end residues are part of each CDR3. Fields, in order: CDR3 DNA, CDR3 protein, clone size, V gene, J gene, D gene. D genes are given only for firm matches. Some rows mark clone size as missing; the rest say once, few, many or name a class of expanded clone.

CDR3nt: TGTGCCAGCAGTTACCGCTTCGATTCAGGGCGGTATGGAAATGAGCAGTTCTTC
CDR3aa: CASSYRFDSGRYGNEQFF
abundance: NA
v_gene: TRBV25-1
j_gene: TRBJ2-1
d_gene: NA

CDR3nt: TGTGCCAGCAGTTTCCGGGGGGCAAGCAATCAGCCCCAGCATTTT
CDR3aa: CASSFRGASNQPQHF
abundance: once
v_gene: TRBV27
j_gene: TRBJ1-5
d_gene: NA

CDR3nt: TGTGCCAGCAGTTTGTACCCTGGGCCAGTCCGAAACCACTACGAGCAGTACTTC
CDR3aa: CASSLYPGPVRNHYEQYF
abundance: few
v_gene: TRBV27
j_gene: TRBJ2-7
d_gene: NA

CDR3nt: TGTGCCAGCTCACCACCGGGACGATCCTACAATGAGCAGTTCTTC
CDR3aa: CASSPPGRSYNEQFF
abundance: NA
v_gene: TRBV18
j_gene: TRBJ2-1
d_gene: NA

CDR3nt: TGTGCCAGCAGCGACGGGCCCTTCCACATGGACTTC
CDR3aa: CASSDGPFHMDF
abundance: NA
v_gene: TRBV5-6
j_gene: TRBJ2-5
d_gene: NA

CDR3nt: TGTGCCAGCAGTTACTCGACTAGCGGTTTCTACGAGCAGTACTTC
CDR3aa: CASSYSTSGFYEQYF
abundance: NA
v_gene: TRBV6-6
j_gene: TRBJ2-7
d_gene: TRBD2

CDR3nt: TGCAGCGCAGCCGGGACTAGCGGGAGGGGCTCCTACAATGAGCAGTTCTTC
CDR3aa: CSAAGTSGRGSYNEQFF
abundance: NA
v_gene: TRBV29-1
j_gene: TRBJ2-1
d_gene: TRBD2

CDR3nt: TGTGCCAGTTCACCACAACGGGGGGCCGATCAAGAGACCCAGTACTTC
CDR3aa: CASSPQRGADQETQYF
abundance: NA
v_gene: TRBV18
j_gene: TRBJ2-5
d_gene: NA

CDR3nt: TGCGCCAGCAGCTTGGAAGGACTGGGGTCGAATGAGCAGTTCTTC
CDR3aa: CASSLEGLGSNEQFF
abundance: few
v_gene: TRBV5-1
j_gene: TRBJ2-1
d_gene: NA

CDR3nt: TGCGCCAGCAGCCCCGAGAGGTCTAATCAGCCCCAGCATTTT
CDR3aa: CASSPERSNQPQHF
abundance: NA
v_gene: TRBV10-2
j_gene: TRBJ1-5
d_gene: NA

CDR3nt: TGCGCCAGCAGCTTGGCGGACGGGCCCTACGAGCAGTACTTC
CDR3aa: CASSLADGPYEQYF
abundance: NA
v_gene: TRBV5-1
j_gene: TRBJ2-7
d_gene: NA

CDR3nt: TGCGCCAGCAGCTTAGGACTAGCCTTCTATCGAGAGCAGTTCTTC
CDR3aa: CASSLGLAFYREQFF
abundance: NA
v_gene: TRBV5-1
j_gene: TRBJ2-1
d_gene: TRBD2

CDR3nt: TGTGCCAGCAGTTGGACAAGCCAAGAGACCCAGTACTTC
CDR3aa: CASSWTSQETQYF
abundance: NA
v_gene: TRBV6-5
j_gene: TRBJ2-5
d_gene: NA

CDR3nt: TGTGCCTGGAGGGCGGGAGCGAACACCGGGGAGCTGTTTTTT
CDR3aa: CAWRAGANTGELFF
abundance: NA
v_gene: TRBV30
j_gene: TRBJ2-2
d_gene: TRBD2

CDR3nt: TGCAGCGTTTCCGGGACTAGCGGGAGGCCCTACAATGAGCAGTTCTTC
CDR3aa: CSVSGTSGRPYNEQFF
abundance: few
v_gene: TRBV29-1
j_gene: TRBJ2-1
d_gene: TRBD2

CDR3nt: TGTGCCAGCAGTTTCAACACAGATACGCAGTATTTT
CDR3aa: CASSFNTDTQYF
abundance: NA
v_gene: TRBV27
j_gene: TRBJ2-3
d_gene: NA

CDR3nt: TGTGCCAGTAGTATAATGGGCGGGAGATATAACAATGAGCAGTTCTTC
CDR3aa: CASSIMGGRYNNEQFF
abundance: once
v_gene: TRBV19
j_gene: TRBJ2-1
d_gene: TRBD2

CDR3nt: TGCGCCAGCAGCTACCAAGGGACAGCCGGGGAGCTGTTTTTT
CDR3aa: CASSYQGTAGELFF
abundance: NA
v_gene: TRBV5-1
j_gene: TRBJ2-2
d_gene: TRBD1

CDR3nt: TGTGCCAGCAGTTTTACTAGCCTGGAGACCCAGTACTTC
CDR3aa: CASSFTSLETQYF
abundance: NA
v_gene: TRBV7-6
j_gene: TRBJ2-5
d_gene: NA

CDR3nt: TGTGCCAGCAGCTACCGGACTAGAGTTCAGGGCACAGATACGCAGTATTTT
CDR3aa: CASSYRTRVQGTDTQYF
abundance: NA
v_gene: TRBV5-4
j_gene: TRBJ2-3
d_gene: TRBD2

CDR3nt: TGTGCCAGCAGTAAAGTAGGACAGGGGAACCTTAGCAATCAGCCCCAGCATTTT
CDR3aa: CASSKVGQGNLSNQPQHF
abundance: NA
v_gene: TRBV6-1
j_gene: TRBJ1-5
d_gene: TRBD1

CDR3nt: TGCAGCGTTGAAGGGGACAGGAACTACGAGCAGTACTTC
CDR3aa: CSVEGDRNYEQYF
abundance: NA
v_gene: TRBV29-1
j_gene: TRBJ2-7
d_gene: TRBD1

CDR3nt: TGTGCCAGCAGCCTACTAGTACGGGAAGGGAGCGAGACCCAGTACTTC
CDR3aa: CASSLLVREGSETQYF
abundance: NA
v_gene: TRBV7-9
j_gene: TRBJ2-5
d_gene: NA

CDR3nt: TGCAGCGTTGAAAGCGCCTTAAACACCGGGGAGCTGTTTTTT
CDR3aa: CSVESALNTGELFF
abundance: NA
v_gene: TRBV29-1
j_gene: TRBJ2-2
d_gene: NA

CDR3nt: TGTGCCAGCAGCGTAGTGGGGGAGGGCTACAATGAGCAGTTCTTC
CDR3aa: CASSVVGEGYNEQFF
abundance: NA
v_gene: TRBV9
j_gene: TRBJ2-1
d_gene: TRBD2

CDR3nt: TGTGCCAGCAGTCCACTTACCGGGACCGGTTCCTACGAGCAGTACTTC
CDR3aa: CASSPLTGTGSYEQYF
abundance: NA
v_gene: TRBV28
j_gene: TRBJ2-7
d_gene: NA

CDR3nt: TGTGCCAGCAGCCAAATGGGGGCTTACGAGCAGTACTTC
CDR3aa: CASSQMGAYEQYF
abundance: NA
v_gene: TRBV5-5
j_gene: TRBJ2-7
d_gene: NA

CDR3nt: TGTGCCAGTGGACTAGCGCGCTACAATGAGCAGTTCTTC
CDR3aa: CASGLARYNEQFF
abundance: NA
v_gene: TRBV19
j_gene: TRBJ2-1
d_gene: TRBD2

CDR3nt: TGTGCCAGCAACTTAGCGGACACCGGGGAGCTGTTTTTT
CDR3aa: CASNLADTGELFF
abundance: NA
v_gene: TRBV7-8
j_gene: TRBJ2-2
d_gene: NA

CDR3nt: TGCGCCAGCAGACTTCGCTCAATCAGGGATACGCAGTATTTT
CDR3aa: CASRLRSIRDTQYF
abundance: NA
v_gene: TRBV5-1
j_gene: TRBJ2-3
d_gene: NA

CDR3nt: TGTGCCAGCAGCGTAGTGGATGATCAGCCCCAGCATTTT
CDR3aa: CASSVVDDQPQHF
abundance: few
v_gene: TRBV9
j_gene: TRBJ1-5
d_gene: NA

CDR3nt: TGTGCCAGCAGATCTGGCGGGACTAGCGCAACAGATACGCAGTATTTT
CDR3aa: CASRSGGTSATDTQYF
abundance: NA
v_gene: TRBV7-2
j_gene: TRBJ2-3
d_gene: TRBD2

CDR3nt: TGTGCCACCAGCGGGGCACAGGGAGGCACAGATACGCAGTATTTT
CDR3aa: CATSGAQGGTDTQYF
abundance: NA
v_gene: TRBV15
j_gene: TRBJ2-3
d_gene: NA

CDR3nt: TGCGCCAGCAGCTTGGACAGGGGGAGTCAGCCCCAGCATTTT
CDR3aa: CASSLDRGSQPQHF
abundance: NA
v_gene: TRBV5-1
j_gene: TRBJ1-5
d_gene: TRBD1

CDR3nt: TGCAGCGTGCTAAACACCGGGGGCGGGAACACCGGGGAGCTGTTTTTT
CDR3aa: CSVLNTGGGNTGELFF
abundance: once
v_gene: TRBV29-1
j_gene: TRBJ2-2
d_gene: NA

CDR3nt: TGTGCCAGTAGTTTCGATGGCACAGGGCTGTACAATGAGCAGTTCTTC
CDR3aa: CASSFDGTGLYNEQFF
abundance: NA
v_gene: TRBV19
j_gene: TRBJ2-1
d_gene: NA

CDR3nt: TGTGCCAGCAGCGTAGACGGGACAGGGGCCGCCGGGGCGCAGTTCTTC
CDR3aa: CASSVDGTGAAGAQFF
abundance: NA
v_gene: TRBV9
j_gene: TRBJ2-1
d_gene: TRBD1

CDR3nt: TGTGCCAGTAGTGAAGCCCCCGACAGCTCCTACGAGCAGTACTTC
CDR3aa: CASSEAPDSSYEQYF
abundance: NA
v_gene: TRBV19
j_gene: TRBJ2-7
d_gene: NA

CDR3nt: TGTGCCAGCAGCTCGACAGGGATTGAAGCGGGTGAGCAGTACTTC
CDR3aa: CASSSTGIEAGEQYF
abundance: NA
v_gene: TRBV6-5
j_gene: TRBJ2-7
d_gene: NA

CDR3nt: TGTGCCAGCAGCACCGGGGGCACAGATACGCAGTATTTT
CDR3aa: CASSTGGTDTQYF
abundance: NA
v_gene: TRBV5-6
j_gene: TRBJ2-3
d_gene: NA

CDR3nt: TGTGCCAGCAGTCGAGGCCAGAACTCCTACGAGCAGTACTTC
CDR3aa: CASSRGQNSYEQYF
abundance: NA
v_gene: TRBV7-9
j_gene: TRBJ2-7
d_gene: NA

CDR3nt: TGTGCCAGCAGCCCCGAGGAGGCTAGCGGCACAGATACGCAGTATTTT
CDR3aa: CASSPEEASGTDTQYF
abundance: NA
v_gene: TRBV5-4
j_gene: TRBJ2-3
d_gene: NA

CDR3nt: TGTGCCAGCAGATCCCCGGGACAGGTTAACAATGAGCAGTTCTTC
CDR3aa: CASRSPGQVNNEQFF
abundance: NA
v_gene: TRBV6-1
j_gene: TRBJ2-1
d_gene: TRBD1

CDR3nt: TGTGCCAGCACCGACGTCGGTGAAGCTTTCTTT
CDR3aa: CASTDVGEAFF
abundance: NA
v_gene: TRBV6-1
j_gene: TRBJ1-1
d_gene: NA

CDR3nt: TGCGCCAGCAGCTCATCAGGGGGCGACGCCTACGAGCAGTACTTC
CDR3aa: CASSSSGGDAYEQYF
abundance: NA
v_gene: TRBV5-1
j_gene: TRBJ2-7
d_gene: TRBD1

CDR3nt: TGTGCCAGCAGCTCGGACAGGGGATGGGGCGAGACCCAGTACTTC
CDR3aa: CASSSDRGWGETQYF
abundance: NA
v_gene: TRBV11-1
j_gene: TRBJ2-5
d_gene: TRBD1

CDR3nt: TGTGCCACCAGCAGCGGAGAACGGGCGGGCACCGGGGAGCTGTTTTTT
CDR3aa: CATSSGERAGTGELFF
abundance: NA
v_gene: TRBV15
j_gene: TRBJ2-2
d_gene: NA

CDR3nt: TGCAGCGCAGTTGCCCCCTCCGACACAGGGTTCGGCGGCTACACCTTC
CDR3aa: CSAVAPSDTGFGGYTF
abundance: NA
v_gene: TRBV29-1
j_gene: TRBJ1-2
d_gene: NA

CDR3nt: TGTGCCAGCAGTGAAGGCCCAAACATTCAGTACTTC
CDR3aa: CASSEGPNIQYF
abundance: NA
v_gene: TRBV6-1
j_gene: TRBJ2-4
d_gene: NA

CDR3nt: TGTGCCTGGAGACCGACAGGGGGCAACACTGAAGCTTTCTTT
CDR3aa: CAWRPTGGNTEAFF
abundance: NA
v_gene: TRBV30
j_gene: TRBJ1-1
d_gene: TRBD1

CDR3nt: TGTGCCAGCAGTTTTGGTCAGCCCCAGCATTTT
CDR3aa: CASSFGQPQHF
abundance: NA
v_gene: TRBV28
j_gene: TRBJ1-5
d_gene: NA

CDR3nt: TGCAGCGTTGCTGCAGGGCGAGAGACCCAGTACTTC
CDR3aa: CSVAAGRETQYF
abundance: NA
v_gene: TRBV29-1
j_gene: TRBJ2-5
d_gene: NA

CDR3nt: TGTGCCAGTGCAGGGTTGGAGACCCAGTACTTC
CDR3aa: CASAGLETQYF
abundance: NA
v_gene: TRBV6-1
j_gene: TRBJ2-5
d_gene: NA

CDR3nt: TGTGCCAGCAGCCCCACTAGCGCACAAAACATTCAGTACTTC
CDR3aa: CASSPTSAQNIQYF
abundance: NA
v_gene: TRBV7-2
j_gene: TRBJ2-4
d_gene: TRBD2

CDR3nt: TGCAGCGTTGAAATAGCGGGAGGGCCAGGGGAGCAGTACTTC
CDR3aa: CSVEIAGGPGEQYF
abundance: once
v_gene: TRBV29-1
j_gene: TRBJ2-7
d_gene: TRBD2

CDR3nt: TGTGCCAGCAGTTCTGGTGTGACGGTATACACCGGGGAGCTGTTTTTT
CDR3aa: CASSSGVTVYTGELFF
abundance: NA
v_gene: TRBV6-6
j_gene: TRBJ2-2
d_gene: NA

CDR3nt: TGTGCCAGCTCACCAGGGCGAGCGGGGCTCTACGAGCAGTACTTC
CDR3aa: CASSPGRAGLYEQYF
abundance: NA
v_gene: TRBV18
j_gene: TRBJ2-7
d_gene: TRBD2

CDR3nt: TGTGCCAGCAGCCAGGGACTAGCGGGAGTCGGCGCCAAAAACATTCAGTACTTC
CDR3aa: CASSQGLAGVGAKNIQYF
abundance: NA
v_gene: TRBV5-4
j_gene: TRBJ2-4
d_gene: TRBD2

CDR3nt: TGTGCCAGCAGTTACGGGGACAGGGTGAATTCACCCCTCCACTTT
CDR3aa: CASSYGDRVNSPLHF
abundance: few
v_gene: TRBV6-5
j_gene: TRBJ1-6
d_gene: TRBD1

CDR3nt: TGCGCCAGCAGTGACAAAACTAGCGGGAGGGCTTACAATGAGCAGTTCTTC
CDR3aa: CASSDKTSGRAYNEQFF
abundance: NA
v_gene: TRBV10-2
j_gene: TRBJ2-1
d_gene: TRBD2